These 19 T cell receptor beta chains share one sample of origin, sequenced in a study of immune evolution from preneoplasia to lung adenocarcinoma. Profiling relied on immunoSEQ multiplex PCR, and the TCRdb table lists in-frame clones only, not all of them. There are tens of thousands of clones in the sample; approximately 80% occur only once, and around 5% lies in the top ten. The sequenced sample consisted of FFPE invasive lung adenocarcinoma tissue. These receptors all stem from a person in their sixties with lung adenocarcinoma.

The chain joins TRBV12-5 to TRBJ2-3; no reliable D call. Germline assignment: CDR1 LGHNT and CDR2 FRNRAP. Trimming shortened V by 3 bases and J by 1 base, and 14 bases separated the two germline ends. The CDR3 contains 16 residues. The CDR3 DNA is TGTGCTAGTGGTTTTCGAGAGGTTACCCGCACAGATACGCAGTATTTT. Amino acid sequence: CASGFREVTRTDTQYF.

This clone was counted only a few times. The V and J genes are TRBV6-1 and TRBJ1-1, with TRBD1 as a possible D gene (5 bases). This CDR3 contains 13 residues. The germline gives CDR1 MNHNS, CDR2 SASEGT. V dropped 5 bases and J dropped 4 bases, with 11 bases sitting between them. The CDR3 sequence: CASSNRGGTEAFF. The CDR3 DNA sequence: TGTGCCAGCAGTAACCGGGGCGGCACTGAAGCTTTCTTT.

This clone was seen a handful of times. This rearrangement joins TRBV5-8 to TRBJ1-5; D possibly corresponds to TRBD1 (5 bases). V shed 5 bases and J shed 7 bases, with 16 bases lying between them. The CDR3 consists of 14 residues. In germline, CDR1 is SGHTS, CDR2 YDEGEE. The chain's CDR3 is CASSIGRREQPQHF. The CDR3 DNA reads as TGTGCCAGCAGTATCGGTCGCAGGGAACAGCCCCAGCATTTT.

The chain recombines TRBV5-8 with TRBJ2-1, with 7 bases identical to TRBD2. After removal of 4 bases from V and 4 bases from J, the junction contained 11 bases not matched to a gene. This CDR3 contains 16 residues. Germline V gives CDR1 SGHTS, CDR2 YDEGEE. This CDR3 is CASSHSTGLGYNEQFF. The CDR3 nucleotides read TGTGCCAGCAGCCATAGTACAGGACTAGGGTACAATGAGCAGTTCTTC.

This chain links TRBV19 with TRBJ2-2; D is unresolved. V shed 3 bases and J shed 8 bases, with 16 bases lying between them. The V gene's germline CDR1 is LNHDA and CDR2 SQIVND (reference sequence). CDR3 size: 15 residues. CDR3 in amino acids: CASSISVGSRGELFF. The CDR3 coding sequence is TGTGCCAGTAGTATTTCCGTTGGCTCGAGAGGGGAGCTGTTTTTT.

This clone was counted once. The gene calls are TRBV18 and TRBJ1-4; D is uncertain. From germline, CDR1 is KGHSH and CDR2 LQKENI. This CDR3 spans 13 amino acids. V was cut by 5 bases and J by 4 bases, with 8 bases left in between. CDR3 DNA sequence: TGTGCCAGCTCATTCGGCCATAATGAAAAACTGTTTTTT. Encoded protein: CASSFGHNEKLFF. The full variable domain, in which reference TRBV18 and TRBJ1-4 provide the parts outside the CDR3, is NAGVMQNPRHLVRRRGQEARLRCSPMKGHSHVYWYRQLPEEGLKFMVYLQKENIIDESGMPKERFSAEFPKEGPSILRIQQVVRGDSAAYFCASSFGHNEKLFFGSGTQLSVL.

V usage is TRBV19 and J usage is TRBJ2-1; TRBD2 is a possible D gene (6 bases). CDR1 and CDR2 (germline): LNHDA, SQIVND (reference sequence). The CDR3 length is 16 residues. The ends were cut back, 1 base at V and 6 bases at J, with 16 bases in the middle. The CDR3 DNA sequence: TGTGCCAGTAGTATAGGGAATCCAGGGACTGCCAATGAGCAGTTCTTC. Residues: CASSIGNPGTANEQFF. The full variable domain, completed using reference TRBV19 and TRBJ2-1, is DGGITQSPKYLFRKEGQNVTLSCEQNLNHDAMYWYRQDPGQGLRLIYYSQIVNDFQKGDIAEGYSVSREKKESFPLTVTSAQKNPTAFYLCASSIGNPGTANEQFFGPGTRLTVL.

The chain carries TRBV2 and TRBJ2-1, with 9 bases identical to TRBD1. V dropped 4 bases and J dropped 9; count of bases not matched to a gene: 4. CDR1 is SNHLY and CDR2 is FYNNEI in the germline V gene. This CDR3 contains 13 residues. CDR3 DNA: TGTGCCAGCAGTGGACAGGGGGGCAGTGAGCAGTTCTTC. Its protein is CASSGQGGSEQFF.

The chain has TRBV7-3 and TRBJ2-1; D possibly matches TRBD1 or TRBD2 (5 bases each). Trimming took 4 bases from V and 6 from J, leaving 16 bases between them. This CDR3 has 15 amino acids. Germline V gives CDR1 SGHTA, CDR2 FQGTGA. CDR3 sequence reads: CASSSGPATLNEQFF. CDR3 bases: TGTGCCAGCAGCTCGGGACCAGCGACCCTCAATGAGCAGTTCTTC.

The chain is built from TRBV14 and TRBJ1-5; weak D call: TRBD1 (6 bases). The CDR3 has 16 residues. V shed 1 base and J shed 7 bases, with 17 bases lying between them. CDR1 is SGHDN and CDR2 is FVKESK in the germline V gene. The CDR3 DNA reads TGTGCCAGCAGCCAAGTTCACACGTGGGGGCACCAGCCCCAGCATTTT. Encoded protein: CASSQVHTWGHQPQHF.

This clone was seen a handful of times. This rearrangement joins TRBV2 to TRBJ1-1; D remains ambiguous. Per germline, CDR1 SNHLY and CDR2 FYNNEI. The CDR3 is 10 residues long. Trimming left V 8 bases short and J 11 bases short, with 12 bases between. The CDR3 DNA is TGTGCCAGCCGGAAAATAGACGCTTTCTTT. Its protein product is CASRKIDAFF. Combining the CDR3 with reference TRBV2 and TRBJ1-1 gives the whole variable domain EPEVTQTPSHQVTQMGQEVILRCVPISNHLYFYWYRQILGQKVEFLVSFYNNEISEKSEIFDDQFSVERPDGSNFTLKIRSTKLEDSAMYFCASRKIDAFFGQGTRLTVV.

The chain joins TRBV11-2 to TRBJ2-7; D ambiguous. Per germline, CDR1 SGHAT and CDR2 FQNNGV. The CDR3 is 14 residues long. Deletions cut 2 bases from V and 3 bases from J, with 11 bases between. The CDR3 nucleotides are TGTGCCAGCAGCTTAAGGGTAAGAGGCTACGAGCAGTACTTC. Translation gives CASSLRVRGYEQYF.

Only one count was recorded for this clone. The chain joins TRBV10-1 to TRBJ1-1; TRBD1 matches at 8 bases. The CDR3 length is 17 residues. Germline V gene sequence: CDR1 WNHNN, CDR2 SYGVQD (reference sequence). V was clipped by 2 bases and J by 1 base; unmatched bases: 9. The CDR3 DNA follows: TGCGCCAGCAGTGAGATAGACAGGGGTTATTGGAACACTGAAGCTTTCTTT. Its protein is CASSEIDRGYWNTEAFF.

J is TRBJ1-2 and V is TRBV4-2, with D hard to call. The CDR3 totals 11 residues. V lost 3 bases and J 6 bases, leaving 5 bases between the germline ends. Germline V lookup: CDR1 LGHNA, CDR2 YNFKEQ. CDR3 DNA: TGTGCCAGCAGCCAGAACGATGGCTACACCTTC. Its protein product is CASSQNDGYTF.

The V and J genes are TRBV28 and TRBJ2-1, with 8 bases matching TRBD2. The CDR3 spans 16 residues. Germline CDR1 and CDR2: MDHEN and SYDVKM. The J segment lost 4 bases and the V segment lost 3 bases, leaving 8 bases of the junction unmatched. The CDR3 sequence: CASSFLAGSNYNEQFF. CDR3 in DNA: TGTGCCAGCAGTTTCTTAGCGGGATCGAATTACAATGAGCAGTTCTTC.

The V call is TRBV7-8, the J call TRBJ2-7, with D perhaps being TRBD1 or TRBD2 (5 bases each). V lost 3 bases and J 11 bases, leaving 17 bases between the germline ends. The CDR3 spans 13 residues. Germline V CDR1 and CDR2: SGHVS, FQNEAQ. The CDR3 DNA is TGTGCCAGCAGCTTCATTGAAGAGGGGAGCAAGTACTTC. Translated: CASSFIEEGSKYF. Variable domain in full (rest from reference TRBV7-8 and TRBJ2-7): GAGVSQSPRYKVAKRGQDVALRCDPISGHVSLFWYQQALGQGPEFLTYFQNEAQLDKSGLPSDRFFAERPEGSVSTLKIQRTQQEDSAVYLCASSFIEEGSKYFGPGTRLTVT.

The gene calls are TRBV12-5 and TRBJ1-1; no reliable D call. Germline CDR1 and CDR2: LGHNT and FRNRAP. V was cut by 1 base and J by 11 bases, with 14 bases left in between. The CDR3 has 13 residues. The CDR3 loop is CASGLDSAQRAFF. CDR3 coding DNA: TGTGCTAGTGGTTTGGACAGCGCTCAACGGGCTTTCTTT.

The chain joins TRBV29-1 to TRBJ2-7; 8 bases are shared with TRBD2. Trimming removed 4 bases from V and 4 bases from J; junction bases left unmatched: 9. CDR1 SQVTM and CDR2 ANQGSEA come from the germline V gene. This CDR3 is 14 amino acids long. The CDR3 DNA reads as TGCAGCGTTGTTTTCAGCGGGAGAGGTTACGAGCAGTACTTC. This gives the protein CSVVFSGRGYEQYF.

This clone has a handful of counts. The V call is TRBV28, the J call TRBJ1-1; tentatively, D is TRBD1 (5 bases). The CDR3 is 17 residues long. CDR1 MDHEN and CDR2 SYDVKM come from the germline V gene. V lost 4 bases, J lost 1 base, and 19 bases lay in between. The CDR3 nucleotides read TGTGCCAGCAGTTCTCTCTCTGGAGAGGACACGAACACTGAAGCTTTCTTT. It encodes CASSSLSGEDTNTEAFF.